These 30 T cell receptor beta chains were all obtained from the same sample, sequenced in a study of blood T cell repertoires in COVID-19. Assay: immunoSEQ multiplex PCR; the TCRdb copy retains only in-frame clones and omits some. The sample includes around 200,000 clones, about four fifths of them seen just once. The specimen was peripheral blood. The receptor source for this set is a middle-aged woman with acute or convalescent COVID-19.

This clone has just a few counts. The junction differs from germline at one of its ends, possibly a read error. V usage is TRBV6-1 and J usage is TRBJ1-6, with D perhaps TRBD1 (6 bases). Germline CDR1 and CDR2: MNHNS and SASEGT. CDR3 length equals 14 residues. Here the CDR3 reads CASSEGPQGSALHF. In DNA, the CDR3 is TGTGCCAGCAGTGAAGGTCCACAGGGTTCAGCCCTCCACTTT.

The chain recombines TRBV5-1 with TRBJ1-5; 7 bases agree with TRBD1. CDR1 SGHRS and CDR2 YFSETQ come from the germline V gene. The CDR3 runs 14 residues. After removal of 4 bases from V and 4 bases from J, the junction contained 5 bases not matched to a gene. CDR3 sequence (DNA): TGCGCCAGCAGCCCGGACAGGCCTAATCAGCCCCAGCATTTT. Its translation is CASSPDRPNQPQHF.

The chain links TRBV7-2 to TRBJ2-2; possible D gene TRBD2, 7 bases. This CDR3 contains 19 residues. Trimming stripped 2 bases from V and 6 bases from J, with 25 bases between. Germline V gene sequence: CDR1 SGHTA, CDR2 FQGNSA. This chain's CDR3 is CASSLLLAGKAGGPGELFF. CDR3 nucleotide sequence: TGTGCCAGCAGCTTACTTTTAGCGGGCAAGGCCGGGGGGCCCGGGGAGCTGTTTTTT.

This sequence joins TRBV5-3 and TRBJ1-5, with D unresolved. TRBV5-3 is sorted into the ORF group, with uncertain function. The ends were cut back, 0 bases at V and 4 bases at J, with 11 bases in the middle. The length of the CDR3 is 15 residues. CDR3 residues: CARSLASRRNQPQHF. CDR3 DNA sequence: TGTGCCAGAAGCTTGGCCTCCCGGAGGAATCAGCCCCAGCATTTT.

This CDR3 reads CASSRGGGFAGYTF. CDR3 nucleotides: TGTGCCAGCAGCAGAGGGGGGGGCTTTGCGGGCTACACCTTC. The gene calls are TRBV21-1 and TRBJ1-2. TRBV21-1 constitutes a pseudogene. The CDR3 sequence is 14 residues long.

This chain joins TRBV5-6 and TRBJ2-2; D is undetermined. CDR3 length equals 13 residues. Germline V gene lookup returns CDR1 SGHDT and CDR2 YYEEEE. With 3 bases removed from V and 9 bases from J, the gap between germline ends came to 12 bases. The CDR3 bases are TGTGCCAGCAGCTCCGATTGGCTGCGGGAGCTGTTTTTT. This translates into CASSSDWLRELFF.

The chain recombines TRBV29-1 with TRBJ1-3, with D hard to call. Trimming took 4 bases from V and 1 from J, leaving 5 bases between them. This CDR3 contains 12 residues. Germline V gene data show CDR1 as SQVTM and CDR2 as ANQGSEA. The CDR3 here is CSVGQSGNTIYF. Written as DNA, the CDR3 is TGCAGCGTTGGGCAATCTGGAAACACCATATATTTT.

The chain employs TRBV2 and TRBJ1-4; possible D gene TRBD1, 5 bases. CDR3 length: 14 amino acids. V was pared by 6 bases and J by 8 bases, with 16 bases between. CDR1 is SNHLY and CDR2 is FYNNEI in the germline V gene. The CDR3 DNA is TGTGCCAGCAGCCAGGGCTCGCTGTGGGAAAAACTGTTTTTT. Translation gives CASSQGSLWEKLFF.

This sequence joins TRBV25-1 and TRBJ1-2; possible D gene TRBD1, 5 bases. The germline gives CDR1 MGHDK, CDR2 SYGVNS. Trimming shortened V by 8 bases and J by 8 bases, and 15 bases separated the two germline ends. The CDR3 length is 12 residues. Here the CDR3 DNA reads TGTGCCAGCGGGGGGGACCCTTTCGGCTACACCTTC. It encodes CASGGDPFGYTF.

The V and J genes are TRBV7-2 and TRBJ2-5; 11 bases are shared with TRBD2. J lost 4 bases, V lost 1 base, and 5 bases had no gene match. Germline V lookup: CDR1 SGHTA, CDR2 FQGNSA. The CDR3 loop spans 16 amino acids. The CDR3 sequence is CASSLGLAGGGETQYF. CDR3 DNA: TGTGCCAGCAGCTTAGGTCTAGCGGGGGGAGGAGAGACCCAGTACTTC. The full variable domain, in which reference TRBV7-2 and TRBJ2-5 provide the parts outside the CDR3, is GAGVSQSPSNKVTEKGKDVELRCDPISGHTALYWYRQSLGQGLEFLIYFQGNSAPDKSGLPSDRFSAERTGGSVSTLTIQRTQQEDSAVYLCASSLGLAGGGETQYFGPGTRLLVL.

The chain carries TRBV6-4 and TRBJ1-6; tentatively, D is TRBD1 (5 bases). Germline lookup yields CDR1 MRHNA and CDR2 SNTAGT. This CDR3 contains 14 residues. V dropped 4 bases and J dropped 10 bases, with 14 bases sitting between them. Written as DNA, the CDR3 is TGTGCCAGCAGTGCGACGGGGGTAGAATCACCCCTCCACTTT. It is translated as CASSATGVESPLHF.

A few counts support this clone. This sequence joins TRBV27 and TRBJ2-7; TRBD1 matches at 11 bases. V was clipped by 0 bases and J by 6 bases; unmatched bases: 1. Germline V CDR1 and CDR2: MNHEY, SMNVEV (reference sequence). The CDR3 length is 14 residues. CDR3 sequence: CASSLSGTGGEQYF. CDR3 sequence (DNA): TGTGCCAGCAGTTTATCCGGGACAGGGGGCGAGCAGTACTTC.

As DNA, the CDR3 is TGTGCCTGGAGTAGGGGCTCCCGCTCGGGGCAGTTCTTC. Encoded protein: CAWSRGSRSGQFF. V gene TRBV30 combines with J gene TRBJ2-1; TRBD1 is a possible D gene (5 bases). The length of the CDR3 is 13 residues. Germline values: CDR1 GTSNPN, CDR2 SVGIG (reference sequence). V lost 2 bases and J 12 bases, leaving 17 bases between the germline ends.

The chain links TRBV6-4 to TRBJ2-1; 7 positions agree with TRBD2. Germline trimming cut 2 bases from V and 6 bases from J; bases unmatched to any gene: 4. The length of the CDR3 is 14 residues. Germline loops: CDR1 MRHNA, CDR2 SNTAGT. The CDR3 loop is CASSDSPGGNEQFF. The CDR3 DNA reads TGTGCCAGCAGTGACAGTCCGGGAGGCAATGAGCAGTTCTTC.

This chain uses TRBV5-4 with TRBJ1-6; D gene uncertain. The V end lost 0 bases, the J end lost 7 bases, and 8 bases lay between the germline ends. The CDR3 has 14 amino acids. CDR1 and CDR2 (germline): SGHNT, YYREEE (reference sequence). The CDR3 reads CASSLDAGNSPLHF. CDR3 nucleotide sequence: TGTGCCAGCAGCTTGGATGCGGGAAATTCACCCCTCCACTTT. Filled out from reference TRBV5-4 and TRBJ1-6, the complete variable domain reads ETGVTQSPTHLIKTRGQQVTLRCSSQSGHNTVSWYQQALGQGPQFIFQYYREEENGRGNFPPRFSGLQFPNYSSELNVNALELDDSALYLCASSLDAGNSPLHFGNGTRLTVT.

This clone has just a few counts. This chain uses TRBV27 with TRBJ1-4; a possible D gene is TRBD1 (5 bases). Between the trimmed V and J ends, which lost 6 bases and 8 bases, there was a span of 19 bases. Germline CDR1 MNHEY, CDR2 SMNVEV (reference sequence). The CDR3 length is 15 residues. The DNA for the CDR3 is TGTGCCAGCAGGATAGGGGCAACAGGAGTGGAAAAACTGTTTTTT. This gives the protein CASRIGATGVEKLFF.

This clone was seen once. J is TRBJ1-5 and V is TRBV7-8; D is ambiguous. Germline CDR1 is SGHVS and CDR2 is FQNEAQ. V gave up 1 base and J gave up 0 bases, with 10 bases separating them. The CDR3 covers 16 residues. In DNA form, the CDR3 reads TGTGCCAGCAGCTTAGTTGCAGGTTATAGCAATCAGCCCCAGCATTTT. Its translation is CASSLVAGYSNQPQHF.

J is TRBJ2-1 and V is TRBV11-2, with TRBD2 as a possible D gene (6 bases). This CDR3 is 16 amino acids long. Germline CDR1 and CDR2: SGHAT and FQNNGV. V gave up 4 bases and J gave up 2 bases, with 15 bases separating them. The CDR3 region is CASSSDASAPYNEQFF. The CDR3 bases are TGTGCCAGCAGCTCCGATGCTAGCGCGCCCTACAATGAGCAGTTCTTC.

The CDR3 nucleotides read TGTGCCAGCAGCTCCAACGGCGGGAGTGGGTACGAGCAGTACTTC. Amino acid sequence: CASSSNGGSGYEQYF. The J gene is TRBJ2-7, the V gene TRBV7-2, with 7 bases fitting TRBD2. With 4 bases clipped from V and 4 bases from J, the junction kept 10 bases outside the gene matches. The CDR3 has 15 residues. Germline CDR1 is SGHTA and CDR2 is FQGNSA.

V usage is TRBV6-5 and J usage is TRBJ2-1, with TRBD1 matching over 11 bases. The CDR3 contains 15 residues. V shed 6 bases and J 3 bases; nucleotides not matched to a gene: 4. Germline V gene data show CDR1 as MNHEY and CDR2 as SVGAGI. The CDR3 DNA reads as TGTGCCAGCAGCCCCGGGACAGGGGGCTACAATGAGCAGTTCTTC. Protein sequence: CASSPGTGGYNEQFF.

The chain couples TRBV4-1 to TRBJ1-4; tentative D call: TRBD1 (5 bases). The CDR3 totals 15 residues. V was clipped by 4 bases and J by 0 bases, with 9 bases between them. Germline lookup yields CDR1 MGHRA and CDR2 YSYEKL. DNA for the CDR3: TGCGCCAGCAGCCTCCAGGGAACAACTAATGAAAAACTGTTTTTT. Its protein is CASSLQGTTNEKLFF.

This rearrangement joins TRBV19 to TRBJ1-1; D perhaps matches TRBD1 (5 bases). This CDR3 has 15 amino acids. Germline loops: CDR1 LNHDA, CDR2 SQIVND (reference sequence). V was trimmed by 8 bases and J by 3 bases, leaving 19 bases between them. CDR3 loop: CASWDLSGGDTEAFF. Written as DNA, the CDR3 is TGTGCCAGTTGGGACCTCTCCGGGGGGGACACTGAAGCTTTCTTT.

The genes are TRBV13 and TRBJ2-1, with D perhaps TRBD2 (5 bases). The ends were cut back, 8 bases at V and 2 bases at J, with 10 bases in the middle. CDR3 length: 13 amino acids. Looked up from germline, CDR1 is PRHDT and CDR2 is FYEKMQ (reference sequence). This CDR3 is CASAERTYNEQFF. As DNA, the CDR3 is TGTGCCAGCGCGGAGCGGACCTACAATGAGCAGTTCTTC.

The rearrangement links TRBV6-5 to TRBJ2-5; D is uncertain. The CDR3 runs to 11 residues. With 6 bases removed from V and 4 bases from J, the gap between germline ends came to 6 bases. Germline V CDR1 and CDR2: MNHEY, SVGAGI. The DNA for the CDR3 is TGTGCCAGCAGCCTGGCAGAGACCCAGTACTTC. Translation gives CASSLAETQYF.

CDR3 residues: CASSVPRGNTEAFF. The CDR3 DNA sequence: TGTGCCAGCAGTGTACCCCGCGGGAACACTGAAGCTTTCTTT. The chain is built from TRBV2 and TRBJ1-1; unclear D gene. Trimming stripped 4 bases from V and 1 base from J, with 10 bases between. The CDR3 loop spans 14 amino acids. In germline, CDR1 is SNHLY, CDR2 FYNNEI.

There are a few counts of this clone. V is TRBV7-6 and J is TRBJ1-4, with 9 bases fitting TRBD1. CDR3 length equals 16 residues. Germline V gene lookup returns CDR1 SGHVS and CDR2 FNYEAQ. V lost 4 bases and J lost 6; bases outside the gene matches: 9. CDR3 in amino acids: CASSSQTGTGYEKLFF. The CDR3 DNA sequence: TGTGCCAGCAGCTCTCAAACCGGGACAGGGTATGAAAAACTGTTTTTT.

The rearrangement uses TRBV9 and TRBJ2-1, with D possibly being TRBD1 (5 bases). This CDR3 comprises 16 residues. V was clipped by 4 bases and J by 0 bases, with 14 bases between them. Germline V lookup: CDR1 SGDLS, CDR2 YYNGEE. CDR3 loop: CASSLEGAVSYNEQFF. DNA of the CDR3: TGTGCCAGCAGCTTGGAAGGGGCCGTCTCCTACAATGAGCAGTTCTTC.

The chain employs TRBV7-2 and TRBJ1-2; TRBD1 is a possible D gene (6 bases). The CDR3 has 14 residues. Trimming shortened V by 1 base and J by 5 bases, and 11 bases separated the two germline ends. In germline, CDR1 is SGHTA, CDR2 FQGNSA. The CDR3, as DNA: TGTGCCAGCAGCTTAGGGGCCAGGGGATATGGCTACACCTTC. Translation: CASSLGARGYGYTF.

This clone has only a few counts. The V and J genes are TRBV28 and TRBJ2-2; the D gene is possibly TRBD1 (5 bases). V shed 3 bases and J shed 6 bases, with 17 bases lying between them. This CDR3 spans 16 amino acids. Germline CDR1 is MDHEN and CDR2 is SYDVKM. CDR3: CASSLAGFVRAGELFF. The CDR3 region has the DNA TGTGCCAGCAGTTTGGCAGGGTTCGTTCGGGCCGGGGAGCTGTTTTTT.

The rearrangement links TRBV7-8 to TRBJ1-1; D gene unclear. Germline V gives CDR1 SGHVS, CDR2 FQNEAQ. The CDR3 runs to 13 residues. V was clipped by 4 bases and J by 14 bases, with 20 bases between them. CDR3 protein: CASSSRLLPQNFF. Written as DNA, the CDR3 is TGTGCCAGCAGCTCCCGATTATTACCTCAGAACTTCTTT.